The source of this T cell receptor (beta chain) is a study of T cell responses to AZD1222 COVID-19 vaccine. Pooling was applied to second doses at about 4 or about 12 weeks. Germline assignment: CDR1 MNHNS and CDR2 SASEGT. V dropped 1 base and J dropped 6 bases, with 12 bases sitting between them. The length of the CDR3 is 14 residues. To note about this clone: Antigen unknown.

Using immunoSEQ multiplex PCR, the repertoire was profiled, and TCRdb retains in-frame clones only, with some absent. This sample yields about 180,000 clones, of which under 95% are seen a single time; around 1.6% belongs to the top ten. Regarding the study as a whole: White British ancestry dominated among donors, who included more females, and clonal diversity was possibly underestimated. The breadth and depth of Spike-specific TCRs increased once two AZD1222 doses had been given.

The receptor comes from an adult who received the AZD1222 COVID-19 vaccine. Source: peripheral blood, taken 28 days after the second AZD1222 dose. J is TRBJ1-2 and V is TRBV6-1; D call uncertain. The CDR3 nucleotides read TGTGCCAGCAGTGAAGGCAGTACCTTTGATGGCTACACCTTC. The encoded protein is CASSEGSTFDGYTF.